A single sample gave rise to the 25 T cell receptor beta chains below, sequenced in a study of cytomegalovirus exposure and HLA in healthy donors. Primers included in the PCR were 60 Vbeta and 13 Jbeta primers. Sequencing was performed with immunoSEQ multiplex PCR; in TCRdb, only in-frame clones are kept and a portion is missing. This sample has some 130,000 clones, with roughly three quarters found just once. Sample: PBMCs. These receptors all come from a man aged 18 to 30 in good health and CMV-seronegative.

The chain is built from TRBV11-2 and TRBJ2-3; 11 nucleotides line up with TRBD2. This CDR3 has 18 amino acids. J lost 3 bases, V lost 3 bases, and 11 bases had no gene match. Germline-derived CDR1 and CDR2 are SGHAT and FQNNGV. In nucleotides, the CDR3 is TGTGCCAGCAGCTTCGATCCCCTGACTAGCGGGACTACAGATACGCAGTATTTT. Protein: CASSFDPLTSGTTDTQYF.

This chain connects TRBV4-1 to TRBJ1-1; 7 bases line up with TRBD1. This CDR3 has 15 residues. Germline CDR1 MGHRA, CDR2 YSYEKL. V was clipped by 2 bases and J by 1 base; unmatched bases: 4. In nucleotides, the CDR3 is TGCGCCAGCAGCCAATCGGGACAGCCGAACACTGAAGCTTTCTTT. Its translation is CASSQSGQPNTEAFF.

The J gene is TRBJ2-2, the V gene TRBV7-3, with D perhaps matching TRBD1 (5 bases). The CDR3 runs 16 residues. V lost 1 base to trimming and J lost 2 bases, with 11 bases between them. Germline assignment: CDR1 SGHTA and CDR2 FQGTGA. This chain's CDR3 is CASSLISWGNTGELFF. CDR3 in DNA: TGTGCCAGCAGCTTAATTTCTTGGGGCAACACCGGGGAGCTGTTTTTT. Variable domain in full (rest from reference TRBV7-3 and TRBJ2-2): GAGVSQTPSNKVTEKGKYVELRCDPISGHTALYWYRQSLGQGPEFLIYFQGTGAADDSGLPNDRFFAVRPEGSVSTLKIQRTERGDSAVYLCASSLISWGNTGELFFGEGSRLTVL.

The chain couples TRBV28 to TRBJ1-2, with D uncertain. Per the germline V gene, CDR1 is MDHEN and CDR2 is SYDVKM. The CDR3 is made up of 13 amino acids. Trimming removed 6 bases at V and 8 bases at J, with 16 bases between. The CDR3 DNA follows: TGTGCCAGCAGCCGAGTAACTCAGGCGGGCTACACCTTC. The encoded protein is CASSRVTQAGYTF.

The gene calls are TRBV30 and TRBJ2-1; tentative D call: TRBD1 (5 bases). The CDR3 contains 16 residues. The germline CDR1 and CDR2 sequences are GTSNPN and SVGIG (reference sequence). The germline V and J ends were trimmed by 0 bases and 5 bases, with 17 bases remaining between them. The CDR3 reads CAWSVADSWGHNEQFF. The CDR3 bases are TGTGCCTGGAGTGTCGCCGACAGTTGGGGCCACAATGAGCAGTTCTTC.

The rearrangement links TRBV6-5 to TRBJ1-1; perhaps TRBD1 as D (5 bases). CDR1 is MNHEY, CDR2 SVGAGI, per germline. CDR3 size: 14 residues. V was cut by 5 bases and J by 0 bases, with 10 bases left in between. The CDR3 is CASSGQGVNTEAFF. Written as DNA, the CDR3 is TGTGCCAGCAGTGGGCAGGGCGTGAACACTGAAGCTTTCTTT.

The chain uses TRBV5-4 and TRBJ2-7; TRBD2 might be the D (6 bases). CDR3 length equals 13 residues. Trimming removed 3 bases from V and 6 bases from J, with 13 bases in between. In germline, CDR1 is SGHNT, CDR2 YYREEE (reference sequence). CDR3 in DNA: TGTGCCAGCAGCTCCAGACTAGGCGGCGAGCAGTACGTC. This translates into CASSSRLGGEQYV.

In nucleotides, the CDR3 is TGCGCCAGCAGCCCTGGGACAGGGTATTACGAGCAGTACTTC. Its protein product is CASSPGTGYYEQYF. The genes are TRBV4-1 and TRBJ2-5; 9 positions match TRBD1. The J call is in doubt because the DNA end fits TRBJ2-7 better. The CDR3 extends over 14 amino acids. Germline V gene sequence: CDR1 MGHRA, CDR2 YSYEKL.

The rearrangement joins TRBV15 to TRBJ1-4; D is possibly TRBD1 (6 bases). Germline CDR1 and CDR2: LNHNV and YYDKDF (reference sequence). Trimming cost V 5 bases and J 4 bases, with 11 bases left between them. The CDR3 loop spans 14 amino acids. The CDR3 here is CATSLDRLNEKLFF. Written as DNA, the CDR3 is TGTGCCACCAGCTTAGACAGGCTTAATGAAAAACTGTTTTTT.

The chain has TRBV11-2 and TRBJ2-1, with TRBD2 matching 15 bases. This CDR3 region has 15 residues. V was clipped by 4 bases and J by 6 bases; unmatched bases: 1. Germline V gives CDR1 SGHAT, CDR2 FQNNGV. The CDR3: CASSWTSGRANEQFF. The CDR3 DNA sequence: TGTGCCAGCAGCTGGACTAGCGGGAGGGCCAATGAGCAGTTCTTC.

Remarks on this clone: This sample includes further DNA sequences coding for the same CDR3. The genes are TRBV6-5 and TRBJ2-3; 8 bases match TRBD2. V lost 6 bases, J lost 2 bases, and 7 bases stayed unmatched. From germline, CDR1 is MNHEY and CDR2 SVGAGI. This CDR3 region has 15 residues. The DNA of the CDR3 is TGTGCCAGCAGGACAACTAGCGGCCTCACAGATACGCAGTATTTT. It codes for CASRTTSGLTDTQYF.

As for this clone: Compared with germline, one end of the junction differs, possibly owing to a read error. The V and J genes are TRBV7-9 and TRBJ1-2; possibly TRBD1 for D (6 bases). The CDR3 is made up of 16 amino acids. CDR1 is SEHNR, CDR2 FQNEAQ, per germline (reference sequence). CDR3 loop: CSSSPKGGQGLYGYTF. The CDR3 nucleotides read TGTTCCAGCAGCCCAAAGGGGGGGCAGGGACTCTATGGCTACACCTTC.

CDR3 protein: CASSRGGARLDTQYF. For the CDR3, the DNA is TGTGCCAGCAGCCGCGGTGGTGCTAGGTTAGATACGCAGTATTTT. The chain uses TRBV28 and TRBJ2-3; the D is unclear. From germline, CDR1 is MDHEN and CDR2 SYDVKM. This CDR3 has 15 amino acids. Deletions cut 6 bases from V and 5 bases from J, with 18 bases between.

V usage is TRBV9 and J usage is TRBJ2-7; TRBD1 might be the D (5 bases). The CDR3 sequence is 15 residues long. The germline V gene encodes CDR1 SGDLS and CDR2 YYNGEE. Trimming left V 4 bases short and J 5 bases short, with 19 bases between. CDR3 amino acids: CASSLLGVPGNEQYF. The CDR3 coding sequence is TGTGCCAGCAGCCTCCTAGGGGTGCCAGGCAACGAGCAGTACTTC.

The chain joins TRBV4-3 to TRBJ2-5, with no clear D. The J call may be wrong; the DNA end is better matched by TRBJ2-7. CDR1 is LGHNA and CDR2 is YSLEER in the germline V gene. The CDR3 extends over 15 amino acids. The CDR3 bases are TGCGCCAGCAGCCAAGAGGTTGGCGGTCGGTACGAGCAGTACTTC. It is translated as CASSQEVGGRYEQYF.

The genes are TRBV4-1 and TRBJ1-5, with no clear D. Germline values: CDR1 MGHRA, CDR2 YSYEKL. The CDR3 is made up of 13 amino acids. The V gene lost 0 bases and the J gene lost 6 bases, with 6 bases spanning the gap. The DNA of the CDR3 is TGCGCCAGCAGCCAAGATGACTCTCAGCCCCAGCATTTT. It yields the protein CASSQDDSQPQHF.

The rearrangement uses TRBV5-4 and TRBJ2-7, with 8 nucleotides matching TRBD2. J was trimmed by 3 bases and V by 5 bases; bases with no gene match: 10. The CDR3 totals 15 residues. From germline, CDR1 is SGHNT and CDR2 YYREEE (reference sequence). The CDR3 DNA sequence: TGTGCCAGCAGTCCAAGAGGCGGGAGGAGCTACGAGCAGTACTTC. This gives the protein CASSPRGGRSYEQYF.

CDR3 sequence (DNA): TGTGCCTGGAGTCCGACAGCGCCTATCTACGAGCAGTACGTC. Translated: CAWSPTAPIYEQYV. The chain links TRBV30 to TRBJ2-7, with D possibly being TRBD1 (5 bases). The CDR3 spans 14 residues. Trimming left V 2 bases short and J 3 bases short, with 14 bases between. In germline, CDR1 is GTSNPN, CDR2 SVGIG (reference sequence).

This chain joins TRBV30 and TRBJ1-2; 8 positions match TRBD1. V was clipped by 3 bases and J by 4 bases; unmatched bases: 7. The germline gives CDR1 GTSNPN, CDR2 SVGIG (reference sequence). The CDR3 length is 14 residues. The CDR3 coding sequence is TGTGCCTGGAGATATAGGGACAGGCCCTATGGCTACACCTTC. Translation gives CAWRYRDRPYGYTF.

The rearrangement links TRBV18 to TRBJ2-7; weak D call: TRBD2 (6 bases). The germline V and J ends were trimmed by 5 bases and 3 bases, with 14 bases remaining between them. The CDR3 contains 14 residues. Germline V gene lookup returns CDR1 KGHSH and CDR2 LQKENI. CDR3 protein: CASSSNSGYYEQYV. The CDR3 nucleotides read TGTGCCAGCTCATCCAATAGCGGATACTACGAGCAGTACGTC.

A remark on this clone: This CDR3 fails to terminate in the conserved phenylalanine or tryptophan, so it likely reflects a read error. The limits of the CDR3 on the DNA are not certain, so only TCRdb's listed CDR3 is given. The chain employs TRBV2 and TRBJ2-7; TRBD2, the table's D call, was not compared with the DNA. Germline V gene data show CDR1 as SNHLY and CDR2 as FYNNEI. The CDR3 length is 12 residues, termini included. The CDR3 sequence: CASGGAGLLFFN.

J is TRBJ2-2 and V is TRBV10-3, with TRBD1 as a possible D gene (6 bases). The CDR3 loop spans 15 amino acids. V was pared by 6 bases and J by 3 bases, with 14 bases between. Germline CDR1 and CDR2: ENHRY and SYGVKD. The CDR3 is CAISADRTYTGELFF. In DNA, the CDR3 is TGTGCCATCAGCGCAGACAGGACGTACACCGGGGAGCTGTTTTTT.

The chain is built from TRBV18 and TRBJ2-7; 9 bases align to TRBD1. Germline trimming cut 6 bases from V and 0 bases from J; bases unmatched to any gene: 6. Germline V gives CDR1 KGHSH, CDR2 LQKENI. CDR3 size: 15 residues. CDR3 nucleotides: TGTGCCAGCTCCCCCGGGACAGGGAGCTCCTACGAGCAGTACGTC. Protein product: CASSPGTGSSYEQYV.

This clone came up a few times. The chain combines TRBV5-1 with TRBJ2-3; 12 bases map to TRBD2. Germline V gene lookup returns CDR1 SGHRS and CDR2 YFSETQ. The junction had 7 bases not matched to a gene; V was cut back by 3 bases and J by 5 bases. This CDR3 is built from 16 residues. The DNA for the CDR3 is TGCGCCAGCAGCTCGGGACTAGCGGGCGGTGGAGATACGCAGTATTTT. The encoded protein is CASSSGLAGGGDTQYF.

J is TRBJ1-2 and V is TRBV5-4; D unresolved. The CDR3 covers 16 residues. Per germline, CDR1 SGHNT and CDR2 YYREEE (reference sequence). V lost 5 bases to trimming and J lost 4 bases, with 21 bases between them. For the CDR3, the DNA is TGTGCCAGCAGTCTCGCGGGTTTAGCGGAGGGCTATGGCTACACCTTC. Translating gives CASSLAGLAEGYGYTF.